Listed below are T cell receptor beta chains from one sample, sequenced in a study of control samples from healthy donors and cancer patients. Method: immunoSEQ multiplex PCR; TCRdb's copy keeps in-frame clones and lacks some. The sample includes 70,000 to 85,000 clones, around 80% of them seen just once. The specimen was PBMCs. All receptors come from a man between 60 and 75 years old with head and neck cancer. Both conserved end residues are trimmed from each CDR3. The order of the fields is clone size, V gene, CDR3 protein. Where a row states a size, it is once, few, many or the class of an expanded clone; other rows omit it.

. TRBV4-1 ASSYFRDTEAF
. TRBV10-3 AISRDRAGGGSPLH
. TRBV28 ASMEGAGTDTQY
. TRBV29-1 SVRTGAGANVLT
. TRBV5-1 ASSLPGRSYNEQF
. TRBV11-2 ASSAGLDSYEQY
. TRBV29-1 SVPRARDYHKNIQY
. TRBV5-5 ASSNLRGPPEAF
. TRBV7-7 ASSLYLSGTSGTSEQF
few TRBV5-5 ASSLTRASTDTQY
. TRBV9 ASSSRSGPVFRYGYT
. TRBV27 ASATGGYEQY
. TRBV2 ASMDRQETQY
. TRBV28 ASSLGTGAPGANVLT
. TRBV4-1 ASSHYDYGYT
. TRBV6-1 ASSENRQGLSYEQY
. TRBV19 ASSIGRTQPQH
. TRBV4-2 ASSQARTSGSGEQF
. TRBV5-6 ASSTWTGGIYGYT
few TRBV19 ASSRTGETGELF
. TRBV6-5 ASSQRGPYNEQF
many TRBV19 ASSIQDRGKSLH
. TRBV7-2 ASSSRDSNTEAF
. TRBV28 ASSPLGAGHSEQF
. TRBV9 ASSVGLAGVSGGNEQF
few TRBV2 ASTHTGTSGRYEQY
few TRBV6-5 ASSRDRLEEQY
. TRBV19 ATSTGELLYYGYT
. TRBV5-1 ASSSPPGTSGRAVHGELF
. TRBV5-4 ASSHGLRGGWTEAF
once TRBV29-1 SVLNPVNPNSLSYNEQF
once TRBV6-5 ASRQGREAQY
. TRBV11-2 ASSLYSLATGELF
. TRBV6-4 ASSAGISTDTQY
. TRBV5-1 ASSRMDRGRIGNTIY
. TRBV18 ASSPTSGSTDTQY
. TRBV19 ASSILAGDWTDTQY